This entry lists 18 T cell receptor beta chains sequenced from one sample in a study of T cells in Graves' hyperthyroidism and ophthalmopathy. Authors of the study amplified TCR beta CDR3 regions from RNA transcripts. The TCR CDR3 was amplified in a first-round RT-PCR using the HTBI primer set. TCRdb processed the multiplex PCR reads anew with MiXCR; each CDR3 protein has one entry. The profile covers hundreds of thousands of distinct CDR3 sequences, with approximately 14% appearing a single time and around 12% taken by the ten largest. Sample: blood. The source of these receptors is a woman aged 45-65 years with Graves' ophthalmopathy.

This clonotype was recorded at least ten times. The chain carries TRBV11-3 and TRBJ2-5, with 7 bases aligning to TRBD2. The CDR3 is 14 amino acids. V lost 3 bases to trimming and J lost 5 bases; unmatched junction nucleotides: 6. Looked up from germline, CDR1 is SGHNT and CDR2 is YENEEA. In DNA, the CDR3 is TGTGCCAGCAGCTTGGGACTACCCGGGGAGACCCAGTACTTC. Translated: CASSLGLPGETQYF.

This clonotype came up many times. This chain uses TRBV27 with TRBJ2-1, with TRBD2 matching 13 bases. The CDR3 length is 16 residues. Germline assignment: CDR1 MNHEY and CDR2 SMNVEV (reference sequence). The ends lost 5 bases at V and 10 bases at J; junction bases unmatched: 11. This CDR3 reads CASSPRTSGRRGEQFF. For the CDR3, the DNA is TGTGCCAGCAGTCCTCGGACTAGCGGGAGACGTGGGGAGCAGTTCTTC.

Many counts were recorded for this clonotype. The chain couples TRBV7-3 to TRBJ2-2, with 7 bases matching TRBD2. Germline V gives CDR1 SGHTA, CDR2 FQGTGA. The trim removed 4 bases at V and 0 bases at J, leaving 5 bases unmatched. This CDR3 has 16 residues. The chain's CDR3 is CASSSSSGPNTGELFF. DNA for the CDR3: TGTGCCAGCAGCTCCTCTAGCGGTCCGAACACCGGGGAGCTGTTTTTT.

This clonotype was seen many times. The chain has TRBV28 and TRBJ2-1; 8 bases line up with TRBD1. Germline-derived CDR1 and CDR2 are MDHEN and SYDVKM. Trimming at V came to 7 bases and at J to 3 bases, leaving 5 bases not matched to a gene. This CDR3 is built from 14 residues. CDR3 sequence reads: CASKTGVGYNEQFF. Here the CDR3 DNA reads TGTGCCAGCAAGACAGGGGTGGGCTACAATGAGCAGTTCTTC.

This clonotype was picked up many times. The chain uses TRBV28 and TRBJ2-1; D gene unclear. CDR3 length: 15 residues. V was pared by 3 bases and J by 1 base, with 10 bases between. Germline V gene lookup returns CDR1 MDHEN and CDR2 SYDVKM. CDR3 DNA: TGTGCCAGCAGTTTGTGGCGATCTTCCTACAATGAGCAGTTCTTC. Its translation is CASSLWRSSYNEQFF. Drawing the rest from reference TRBV28 and TRBJ2-1, the complete variable domain is DVKVTQSSRYLVKRTGEKVFLECVQDMDHENMFWYRQDPGLGLRLIYFSYDVKMKEKGDIPEGYSVSREKKERFSLILESASTNQTSMYLCASSLWRSSYNEQFFGPGTRLTVL.

As to this clonotype: Without the conserved terminal phenylalanine or tryptophan, this CDR3 likely stems from a read error. The chain combines TRBV19 with TRBJ2-3; perhaps TRBD2 as D (6 bases). Germline loops: CDR1 LNHDA, CDR2 SQIVND (reference sequence). The CDR3 is made up of 15 amino acids. Trimming took 3 bases from V and 2 from J, leaving 12 bases between them. The DNA for the CDR3 is TGTGCCAGTAGTATCTCCGCGGGAACCACAGATACGCAGTATTCT. It translates to CASSISAGTTDTQYS.

V usage is TRBV10-3 and J usage is TRBJ2-2; 8 bases align to TRBD2. In germline, CDR1 is ENHRY, CDR2 SYGVKD. Trimming at V came to 6 bases and at J to 5 bases, leaving 8 bases not matched to a gene. The CDR3 runs 15 residues. The CDR3 loop is CAIRGGLALTGELFF. The CDR3 nucleotides read TGTGCCATCAGGGGCGGACTAGCACTTACCGGGGAGCTGTTTTTT.

The chain links TRBV7-3 to TRBJ1-1, with D unclear. Germline CDR1 is SGHTA and CDR2 is FQGTGA. CDR3 length: 16 amino acids. V lost 1 base to trimming and J lost 3 bases, with 15 bases between them. The CDR3 loop is CASSLNYRGRYTEAFF. For the CDR3, the DNA is TGTGCCAGCAGCTTAAATTATCGAGGTAGATACACTGAAGCTTTCTTT.

The gene calls are TRBV2 and TRBJ2-6; D unresolved. V lost 6 bases and J lost 4, with 10 bases in between. CDR3 length equals 14 residues. Germline CDR1 is SNHLY and CDR2 is FYNNEI. CDR3 bases: TGTGCCAGCAGAGGGTTTCACGGGGCCAACGTCCTGACTTTC. Translation gives CASRGFHGANVLTF. Looking up the rest from reference TRBV2 and TRBJ2-6 gives the full variable domain: EPEVTQTPSHQVTQMGQEVILRCVPISNHLYFYWYRQILGQKVEFLVSFYNNEISEKSEIFDDQFSVERPDGSNFTLKIRSTKLEDSAMYFCASRGFHGANVLTFGAGSRLTVL.

This clonotype has more than one count but fewer than ten. The chain carries TRBV14 and TRBJ1-1; maybe TRBD1 (5 bases). This CDR3 spans 17 amino acids. Germline CDR1 SGHDN, CDR2 FVKESK. The V and J ends lost 0 bases and 8 bases respectively, with 22 bases between them. The CDR3 spells CASSQDVLTHRNREAFF. The CDR3 DNA follows: TGTGCCAGCAGCCAAGATGTTTTAACACACCGGAACAGGGAAGCTTTCTTT.

The J gene is TRBJ2-3, the V gene TRBV9, with TRBD1 matching over 8 bases. CDR3 size: 14 residues. The germline V gene has CDR1 SGDLS and CDR2 YYNGEE. The V segment lost 3 bases and the J segment 5 bases; nucleotides outside the gene matches: 5. Here the CDR3 DNA reads TGTGCCAGCAGCGAGGCAGGGGGCGTAGATACGCAGTATTTT. Encoded protein: CASSEAGGVDTQYF.

This clonotype has a handful of counts. The genes are TRBV7-6 and TRBJ2-7, with 8 bases matching TRBD2. Germline V gives CDR1 SGHVS, CDR2 FNYEAQ. The CDR3 loop spans 13 amino acids. The trim removed 8 bases at V and 3 bases at J, leaving 6 bases unmatched. The CDR3 loop reads CASAGTSGYEQYF. In nucleotides, the CDR3 is TGTGCCAGCGCGGGCACTAGCGGCTACGAGCAGTACTTC.

This clonotype has just a few counts. The CDR3 is CAISELQNGYTF. DNA of the CDR3: TGTGCCATCAGTGAGCTACAGAATGGCTACACCTTC. The chain is built from TRBV10-3 and TRBJ1-2; no clear D gene. This CDR3 spans 12 amino acids. The ends were cut back, 2 bases at V and 6 bases at J, with 7 bases in the middle. The V gene's germline CDR1 is ENHRY and CDR2 SYGVKD.

This clonotype was counted many times. The rearrangement uses TRBV9 and TRBJ2-2, with D perhaps TRBD1 (6 bases). V lost 0 bases to trimming and J lost 6 bases, with 9 bases between them. The V gene's germline CDR1 is SGDLS and CDR2 YYNGEE. The CDR3 contains 14 residues. The CDR3 DNA reads as TGTGCCAGCAGCGTAGCGGGGACACCCGGGGAGCTGTTTTTT. This gives the protein CASSVAGTPGELFF.

This clonotype was picked up a small number of times. J is TRBJ1-2 and V is TRBV15; D is unclear. Germline V gene data show CDR1 as LNHNV and CDR2 as YYDKDF (reference sequence). This CDR3 is built from 15 residues. Trimming removed 0 bases from V and 7 bases from J, with 15 bases in between. The CDR3 here is CATSRDGEIFVGYTF. CDR3 bases: TGTGCCACCAGCAGAGATGGCGAAATTTTCGTTGGCTACACCTTC.

CDR3 DNA sequence: TGTGCCAGCAGCTTAATAATGGGGGAGACCCAGTACTTC. It yields the protein CASSLIMGETQYF. The chain links TRBV7-9 to TRBJ2-5; no firm D call. The germline V gene has CDR1 SEHNR and CDR2 FQNEAQ (reference sequence). V lost 2 bases and J lost 5, with 9 bases in between. CDR3 length: 13 amino acids.

This clonotype occurred many times. The rearrangement joins TRBV6-2 or TRBV6-3 to TRBJ2-5, with 9 nucleotides matching TRBD2. Losses at the gene ends were 8 bases for V and 7 bases for J; bases not matched to a gene: 8. There are 13 residues in the CDR3. CDR1 and CDR2 from the germline V gene are MNHEY and SVGEGT. For the CDR3, the DNA is TGTGCCAGCGTAGCGGGAGCCACTGGGACCCAGTACTTC. This encodes CASVAGATGTQYF.

The chain has TRBV12-5 and TRBJ1-2, with D uncertain. The CDR3 runs 14 residues. V was trimmed by 1 base and J by 2 bases, leaving 8 bases between them. Germline CDR1 and CDR2: LGHNT and FRNRAP. CDR3 residues: CASGLEWWNYGYTF. CDR3 sequence (DNA): TGTGCTAGTGGTTTGGAGTGGTGGAACTATGGCTACACCTTC.